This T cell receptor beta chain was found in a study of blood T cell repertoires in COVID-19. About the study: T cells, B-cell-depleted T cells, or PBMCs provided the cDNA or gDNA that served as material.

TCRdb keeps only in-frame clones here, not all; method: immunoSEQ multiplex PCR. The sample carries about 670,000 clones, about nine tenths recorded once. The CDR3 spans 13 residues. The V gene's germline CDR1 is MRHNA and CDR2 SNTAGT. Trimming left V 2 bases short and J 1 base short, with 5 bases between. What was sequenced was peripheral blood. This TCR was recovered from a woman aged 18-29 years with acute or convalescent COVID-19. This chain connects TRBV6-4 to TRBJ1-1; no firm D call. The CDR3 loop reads CASSDDTNTEAFF. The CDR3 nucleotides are TGTGCCAGCAGTGACGACACGAACACTGAAGCTTTCTTT.